This paragraph covers one T cell receptor (beta chain) sequence. This specimen comes from a study of blood T cell repertoires in COVID-19. Study context: Sites across the United States, Italy and Spain contributed samples from acute and convalescent COVID-19.

The table came from immunoSEQ multiplex PCR; TCRdb's copy has only in-frame clones and leaves some out. The data hold 14,000 or so clones, with approximately 87% observed a single time. This CDR3 comprises 13 residues. Trimming removed 4 bases from V and 5 bases from J; junction bases left unmatched: 4. CDR1 and CDR2 from the germline V gene are SGHAT and FQNNGV. Sequenced sample: peripheral blood. The chain combines TRBV11-2 with TRBJ1-1; 7 bases are shared with TRBD1. This TCR derives from a man between 35 and 55 years old with active or convalescent COVID-19. As DNA, the CDR3 is TGTGCCAGCAGCTATATACAGGGGACTGAAGCTTTCTTT. As protein: CASSYIQGTEAFF.